This T cell receptor beta chain is drawn from a study of blood T cell repertoires in COVID-19. With regard to this clone: In the same sample, other DNA sequences code for this CDR3.

Trimming left V 5 bases short and J 1 base short, with 8 bases between. This CDR3 is built from 13 residues. Per the germline V gene, CDR1 is SNHLY and CDR2 is FYNNEI. Measured with immunoSEQ multiplex PCR; TCRdb has only the in-frame clones, and not every one. The sample gives more than 85,000 clones, just under 95% of which show up once; under 7.5% is in the top ten. This receptor was identified in a man between 65 and 80 years old with acute or convalescent COVID-19. The chain combines TRBV2 with TRBJ1-1; TRBD1 is a possible D gene (6 bases). The sample was peripheral blood. The CDR3 DNA reads as TGTGCCAGCAGTACGGACAGGAACACTGAAGCTTTCTTT. Encoded protein: CASSTDRNTEAFF.